This entry lists 2 T cell receptor beta chains sequenced from one sample in a study of blood T cell repertoires in COVID-19. The assay was immunoSEQ multiplex PCR, and TCRdb's table has in-frame clones only and misses some. The table shows 110,000 or so clones, with 85% to 90% occurring only once. The sample was peripheral blood. All receptors come from a man in his sixties or seventies with active or convalescent COVID-19.

The gene calls are TRBV5-5 and TRBJ1-5; D remains unclear. The length of the CDR3 is 15 residues. The germline V and J ends were trimmed by 4 bases and 0 bases, with 11 bases remaining between them. The germline V gene encodes CDR1 SGHKS and CDR2 YYEKEE (reference sequence). The DNA for the CDR3 is TGTGCCAGCAGCCTACAGTTGTATAGCAATCAGCCCCAGCATTTT. Translating it yields CASSLQLYSNQPQHF.

The chain employs TRBV4-2 and TRBJ2-1, with 10 bases fitting TRBD2. The length of the CDR3 is 17 residues. V gave up 0 bases and J gave up 8 bases; unmatched junction bases: 10. Germline V gene data show CDR1 as LGHNA and CDR2 as YNFKEQ. In nucleotides, the CDR3 is TGTGCCAGCAGCCAAGAGGGCCAGCGGGAGGGAGGGGATGAGCAGTTCTTC. Its translation: CASSQEGQREGGDEQFF.